The rows below give T cell receptor beta chains drawn from one sample of a study of cytomegalovirus exposure and HLA in healthy donors. Measured with immunoSEQ multiplex PCR; TCRdb has only the in-frame clones, and not every one. This table holds about 99,000 clones, around 73% found once. Sequencing was carried out using PBMCs. The receptors originated from a man aged 40-49 years in good health and CMV-seronegative. Each CDR3 is given with its conserved first and last residue. The D gene is left open where the match is weak. Only some rows state a clone size, as once, few, many or a class for expanded clones.

J gene	clone size	D gene	V gene	CDR3 protein	CDR3 DNA
TRBJ1-6	-	TRBD1	TRBV27	CASSSEDRGYNSPLHF	TGTGCCAGCAGTTCAGAGGACAGGGGCTATAATTCACCCCTCCACTTT
TRBJ1-1	-	-	TRBV7-9	CASSMTGNTEAFF	TGTGCCAGCAGCATGACAGGGAACACTGAAGCTTTCTTT
TRBJ2-7	-	-	TRBV5-1	CASRNLGAYEQYF	TGCGCCAGCAGGAACCTCGGAGCTTACGAGCAGTACTTC
TRBJ2-7	-	-	TRBV6-5	CASTWANEQYF	TGTGCCAGCACTTGGGCGAACGAGCAGTACTTC
TRBJ1-3	-	-	TRBV6-5	CASSSENTIYF	TGTGCCAGCAGTTCCGAGAACACCATATATTTT
TRBJ1-4	-	-	TRBV30	CAWQAGRNEKLFF	TGTGCCTGGCAGGCGGGTCGGAATGAAAAACTGTTTTTT
TRBJ1-3	-	TRBD1	TRBV19	CASSAGQVGNTIYF	TGTGCCAGTAGTGCTGGACAGGTTGGAAACACCATATATTTT
TRBJ2-7	-	-	TRBV6-5	CASSREADSSYEQYF	TGTGCCAGCAGTCGGGAAGCGGATAGCTCCTACGAGCAGTACTTC
TRBJ2-3	-	-	TRBV28	CASFTSTDTQYF	TGTGCCAGTTTTACTAGCACAGATACGCAGTATTTT
TRBJ2-5	once	-	TRBV6-5	CASSSRETQYF	TGTGCCAGCAGTTCCCGGGAGACCCAGTACTTC
TRBJ2-1	-	TRBD2	TRBV6-4	CASSDTSGGNEQFF	TGTGCCAGCAGTGACACTAGCGGGGGGAATGAGCAGTTCTTC
TRBJ2-5	-	-	TRBV2	CASSGTAQETQYF	TGTGCCAGCAGTGGGACAGCCCAAGAGACCCAGTACTTC
TRBJ2-1	-	-	TRBV10-3	CAISDTGRAVNEQFF	TGTGCCATCAGTGATACAGGGAGGGCCGTGAATGAGCAGTTCTTC
TRBJ2-1	-	TRBD2	TRBV4-2	CASSQDLAGNYNEQFF	TGTGCCAGCAGCCAAGATCTAGCGGGGAATTACAATGAGCAGTTCTTC
TRBJ2-5	-	-	TRBV2	CASSTQGRGQETQYF	TGTGCCAGCAGTACCCAGGGGCGGGGGCAAGAGACCCAGTACTTC
TRBJ1-5	-	-	TRBV28	CASSLNLNQPQHF	TGTGCCAGCAGTTTAAACCTAAATCAGCCCCAGCATTTT
TRBJ2-3	-	TRBD2	TRBV5-1	CASSFGLAGTDTQYF	TGCGCCAGCAGCTTCGGACTAGCGGGCACAGATACGCAGTATTTT
TRBJ2-5	-	TRBD1	TRBV6-1	CASSDGRGREETQYF	TGTGCCAGCAGTGACGGCAGGGGGCGCGAAGAGACCCAGTACTTC
TRBJ1-2	-	-	TRBV6-5	CASSYFGPGYGYTF	TGTGCCAGCAGTTACTTTGGTCCAGGCTATGGCTACACCTTC
TRBJ1-5	-	-	TRBV28	CASSLWRTDSQNQPQHF	TGTGCCAGCAGTTTATGGAGGACGGACAGTCAAAATCAGCCCCAGCATTTT
TRBJ2-1	-	TRBD2	TRBV10-1	CASSNSGGNYNEQFF	TGCGCCAGCAGTAATAGCGGGGGAAACTACAATGAGCAGTTCTTC
TRBJ2-1	-	-	TRBV7-9	CASRTEGNEQFF	TGTGCCAGCAGGACGGAGGGGAATGAGCAGTTCTTC
TRBJ2-5	-	-	TRBV29-1	CSARTGFSVETQYF	TGCAGCGCCCGAACAGGGTTTTCGGTTGAGACCCAGTACTTC
TRBJ2-2	-	-	TRBV15	CATSREGSRELFF	TGTGCCACCAGCAGAGAGGGTTCTCGGGAGCTGTTCTTT
TRBJ2-1	-	TRBD2	TRBV7-9	CASSLVGEGSYNEQFF	TGTGCCAGCAGCTTAGTAGGGGAGGGCTCCTACAATGAGCAGTTCTTC
TRBJ2-1	-	TRBD2	TRBV6-1	CASRREAYNEQFF	TGTGCCAGCAGGCGGGAGGCGTACAATGAGCAGTTCTTC
TRBJ2-7	-	TRBD2	TRBV10-2	CASSEVIAGGSSYEQYF	TGCGCCAGCAGTGAGGTGATAGCGGGAGGGAGCTCCTACGAGCAGTACTTC
TRBJ1-6	once	-	TRBV4-1	CASSQAPGLLNSPLHF	TGCGCCAGCAGCCAAGCCCCGGGACTCTTAAATTCACCCCTCCACTTT
TRBJ2-7	-	-	TRBV5-1	CASSPRRDPYEQYF	TGCGCCAGCAGCCCCCGGCGGGATCCCTACGAGCAGTACTTC
TRBJ1-1	-	-	TRBV30	CAWSGQRNTEAFF	TGTGCCTGGAGTGGACAGCGGAACACTGAAGCTTTCTTT
TRBJ2-3	once	-	TRBV7-9	CASSLGGSADTQYF	TGTGCCAGCAGCTTAGGAGGCAGCGCAGATACGCAGTATTTT
TRBJ1-6	-	-	TRBV28	CASSSSAESNSPLHF	-
TRBJ1-3	-	TRBD1	TRBV5-1	CASSFQGAGNTIYF	TGCGCCAGCAGCTTCCAGGGGGCTGGAAACACCATATATTTT
TRBJ2-7	-	-	TRBV30	CAWGQTYEQYF	TGTGCCTGGGGACAGACCTACGAGCAGTACTTC
TRBJ2-7	-	TRBD2	TRBV11-2	CASSLEASGVVEQYF	TGTGCCAGCAGCTTAGAAGCTAGCGGGGTGGTCGAGCAGTACTTC
TRBJ2-2	-	TRBD1	TRBV28	CASSFLGQGNTGELFF	TGTGCCAGCAGTTTCCTGGGACAGGGAAACACCGGGGAGCTGTTTTTT
TRBJ2-1	once	-	TRBV29-1	CSVEGGGRGEQFF	TGCAGCGTTGAAGGAGGGGGGAGGGGTGAGCAGTTCTTC
TRBJ2-7	-	-	TRBV18	CASSPPDIYEQYF	TGTGCCAGCTCACCACCGGACATCTACGAGCAGTACTTC
TRBJ2-7	-	-	TRBV2	CASRQGAGEQYF	TGTGCCAGCAGGCAGGGTGCTGGGGAGCAGTACTTC
TRBJ2-2	-	-	TRBV2	CASSDRSGELFF	TGTGCCAGCAGTGACAGGTCCGGGGAGCTGTTTTTT